Listed below are T cell receptor beta chains from one sample, sequenced in a study of shared clonotypes between healthy human individuals. TCRdb's table, derived via immunoSEQ multiplex PCR, lists solely in-frame clones and lacks some. This table holds roughly 720,000 clones, around 91% found once. What was sequenced was memory CD8+ T cells from PBMCs. These TCRs come from a man between 18 and 35 years old in good health. Some clones in this sample may be carry-over from other donors' samples. Both conserved end residues are part of each CDR3. A D gene is named only where the DNA matches it firmly. Clone size, where shown, is once, few, many, or a class for clones that have expanded.

J gene,clone size,D gene,V gene,CDR3 DNA,CDR3 protein
TRBJ2-7,NA,NA,TRBV10-3,TGTGCCATCAGTGAGTCGGCGAAGGGGGAATGGGGAATCTACGAGCAGTACTTC,CAISESAKGEWGIYEQYF
TRBJ1-4,NA,NA,TRBV27,TGTGCCAGCAGTTTATCTTGGAAGTCAACTAATGAAAAACTGTTTTTT,CASSLSWKSTNEKLFF
TRBJ2-3,NA,NA,TRBV7-3,TGTGCCAGCAGTTCCACAGGGTCAGATACGCAGTATTTT,CASSSTGSDTQYF
TRBJ2-4,NA,NA,TRBV4-1,TGCGCCAGCAGCCAACTGGGCGGAGGAGCCAAAAACATTCAGTACTTC,CASSQLGGGAKNIQYF
TRBJ2-1,NA,NA,TRBV27,TGTGCCAGCAGTTACTATAATGAGCAGTTCTTC,CASSYYNEQFF
TRBJ2-6,NA,NA,TRBV19,TGTGCCAGTTGTGCAGGGACGATTAGCCCTCTTGCTGGGGCCAACGTCCTGACTTTC,CASCAGTISPLAGANVLTF
TRBJ2-7,NA,TRBD1,TRBV28,TGTGCCAGCAGTCCGGGACAGGAGGTCTCTTGGACGGGGTACGAGCAGTACTTC,CASSPGQEVSWTGYEQYF
TRBJ2-7,NA,TRBD2,TRBV13,TGTGCCAGCAGCTTGCAACTAGCGGACTTCTACGAGCAGTACTTC,CASSLQLADFYEQYF
TRBJ2-7,NA,NA,TRBV6-5,TGTGCCAGCAGGGGGGGCTACGAGCAGTACTTC,CASRGGYEQYF
TRBJ2-5,NA,NA,TRBV4-1,TGCGCCAGCAGCCAAGGCGTTTACCAAGAGACCCAGTACTTC,CASSQGVYQETQYF
TRBJ2-2,NA,TRBD1,TRBV6-1,TGTGCCAGCAGAGGGGGACAGCCGAACACCGGGGAGCTGTTTTTT,CASRGGQPNTGELFF
TRBJ1-4,NA,NA,TRBV10-3,TGTGCCATCAGTGAGTCGGGGGCGACTAATGAAAAACTGTTTTTT,CAISESGATNEKLFF
TRBJ1-2,NA,NA,TRBV9,TGTGCCAGCCGGGGCAGGGACTATGGCTACACCTTC,CASRGRDYGYTF
TRBJ2-7,NA,NA,TRBV7-8,TGTGCCAGCAGCTTAGCGGGGGTGGGGGAGCAGTACTTC,CASSLAGVGEQYF
TRBJ2-2,NA,NA,TRBV5-4,TGTGCCAGCAGCCCCGGACCGGGGGCCACCGGGGAGCTGTTTTTT,CASSPGPGATGELFF
TRBJ1-2,NA,NA,TRBV5-3,TGTGCCAGCAGCTTGGAACCGGACAGTGTCTATGGCTACACCTTC,CASSLEPDSVYGYTF
TRBJ2-2,NA,TRBD1,TRBV7-9,TGTGCCAGCAGCGCGACAGGGGGCCAGAACACCGGGGAGCTGTTTTTT,CASSATGGQNTGELFF
TRBJ1-2,NA,NA,TRBV6-6,TGTGCCAGCAGTTACTCGATGCAAAATAACTATGGCTACACCTTC,CASSYSMQNNYGYTF
TRBJ1-5,few,NA,TRBV27,TGTGCCAGCAGTCCCCGGACCGATAGCAATCAGCCCCAGCATTTT,CASSPRTDSNQPQHF
TRBJ2-1,NA,NA,TRBV5-1,TGCGCCAGCAGCGACTATGATGAGCAGTTCTTC,CASSDYDEQFF
TRBJ1-3,NA,TRBD1,TRBV4-3,TGCGCCAGCAGCCAAGATAGGGGGCCTGGAAACACCATATATTTT,CASSQDRGPGNTIYF
TRBJ1-2,NA,TRBD1,TRBV7-9,TGTGCCAGCAGCATCCCGAGGGGGGACAGGGTGGTCGGCTACACCTTC,CASSIPRGDRVVGYTF
TRBJ1-4,NA,NA,TRBV23-1,TGCGCCAGCAGTCACCGCCCCCTCCGGGACCTTGAAAAACTGTTTTTT,CASSHRPLRDLEKLFF
TRBJ1-1,NA,TRBD1,TRBV9,TGTGCCAGCAGCATGCCGGTGAGCGGGGGACAGGGGGAAGCTTTCTTT,CASSMPVSGGQGEAFF
TRBJ1-1,NA,NA,TRBV28,TGTGCCAGCAGTTTATGGTCGCGACAGTACACTGAAGCTTTCTTT,CASSLWSRQYTEAFF
TRBJ2-7,NA,TRBD1,TRBV4-3,TGCGCCAGCAGCCAAGGGGACAGGGGCTCCTACGAGCAGTACTTC,CASSQGDRGSYEQYF
TRBJ2-1,NA,NA,TRBV27,TGTGCCAGCGCCCCAGGTCCCTACAATGAGCAGTTCTTC,CASAPGPYNEQFF
TRBJ2-3,NA,NA,TRBV9,TGTGCCAGCAGCGTAGTGGGGGCCGTGTCAGATACGCAGTATTTT,CASSVVGAVSDTQYF
TRBJ2-2,NA,NA,TRBV6-4,TGTGCCAGCAGTGACTCGGTCGACACCGGGGAGCTGTTTTTT,CASSDSVDTGELFF
TRBJ2-7,once,NA,TRBV27,TGTGCCAGCAGTTTATTCAGTGGTGGCGAGCAGTACTTC,CASSLFSGGEQYF
TRBJ2-7,NA,TRBD1,TRBV25-1,TGTGCCAGCAGCCTCCCGGGACAGGGGTACGAGCAGTACTTC,CASSLPGQGYEQYF
TRBJ2-3,NA,TRBD2,TRBV5-6,TGTGCCAGCAGCTTGGCCGGGACTAGCGGTTACACAGATACGCAGTATTTT,CASSLAGTSGYTDTQYF
TRBJ1-2,NA,NA,TRBV29-1,TGCAGCGTCGTATCGATTAACTATGGCTACACCTTC,CSVVSINYGYTF
TRBJ2-1,NA,TRBD1,TRBV7-3,TGTGCCAGCAGCTTATGGCCGGAGGTTCCGGGACAGGGGGCAGATGAGCAGTTCTTC,CASSLWPEVPGQGADEQFF
TRBJ2-7,NA,NA,TRBV4-1,TGCGCCAGCAGCCCCCAACCTAACGGCGAAAACTACGAGCAGTACTTC,CASSPQPNGENYEQYF
TRBJ1-1,once,NA,TRBV4-1,TGCGCCAGCAGCCACTCCGTCATGATGAACACTGAAGCTTTCTTT,CASSHSVMMNTEAFF
TRBJ2-3,NA,NA,TRBV28,TGTGCCAGCAGTTCCCTCTCGACAGGAGGGACGCAGTATTTT,CASSSLSTGGTQYF
TRBJ1-1,NA,TRBD1,TRBV27,TGTGCCAGCAGGCCGACAGGGGGAGACACTGAAGCTTTCTTT,CASRPTGGDTEAFF
TRBJ2-3,NA,TRBD2,TRBV7-3,TGTGCCAGCAGCTCCCTCCAAGGGACTAGTGGAGATACGCAGTATTTT,CASSSLQGTSGDTQYF
TRBJ2-2,NA,TRBD1,TRBV6-4,TGTGCCAGCAGCGGCGACAGGGAAGCCGGGGAGCTGTTTTTT,CASSGDREAGELFF